This entry is about one T cell receptor (beta chain). Other DNA sequences of this sample code for an identical CDR3. Sequencing was performed with immunoSEQ multiplex PCR; in TCRdb, only in-frame clones are kept and a portion is missing. The sample yields 200,000 to 250,000 clones, 83% seen once. This record comes from a study of blood T cell repertoires in COVID-19. Germline V gene sequence: CDR1 LGHNA, CDR2 YSLEER. The CDR3 sequence is 14 residues long. V gave up 0 bases and J gave up 3 bases, with 9 bases separating them. The rearrangement joins TRBV4-3 to TRBJ2-7; D unclear. The receptor was isolated from a woman under 40 with COVID-19, enrolled during active disease. The sequenced sample consisted of peripheral blood. The DNA of the CDR3 is TGCGCCAGCAGCCAAGATCGGTCAAGCTACGAGCAGTACTTC. Its translation is CASSQDRSSYEQYF.